This T cell receptor beta chain was sequenced in a study of read filtering for tumor transcriptome and immune sequencing. The library was built from around 400 ng RNA with molecular barcoded adaptors for alpha/delta and beta/gamma chains. TCRdb used MiXCR to reprocess the reads, holding one entry per CDR3 protein. The table has tens of thousands of distinct CDR3 sequences, about 19% seen once; the top ten hold around 15%. This clonotype was seen ten or more times. Its antigen is unidentified. The CDR3 has 14 amino acids. Deletions cut 0 bases from V and 5 bases from J, with 10 bases between. CDR1 is LGHDT and CDR2 is YNNKEL in the germline V gene (reference sequence). The study's findings and limits: Compared with RNA-seq, IR-seq gave much higher clonotype depth and reliability.

This sequence joins TRBV3-1 and TRBJ2-5, with D possibly matching TRBD2 (6 bases). Material: a population of CD138-negative cells sorted from bone marrow. This TCR came from a donor aged 40 or over with multiple myeloma. Here the CDR3 DNA reads TGTGCCAGCAGCCAAGATCAAGGAGGGGAGACCCAGTACTTC. The encoded protein is CASSQDQGGETQYF.